This T cell receptor (beta chain) was observed in a study of blood T cell repertoires in COVID-19. Method: immunoSEQ multiplex PCR; TCRdb's copy keeps in-frame clones and lacks some. The table includes about 200,000 clones, about 88% detected once. J lost 16 bases, V lost 4 bases, and 10 bases had no gene match. CDR3 length: 13 amino acids. Germline V CDR1 and CDR2: SGHDN, FVKESK. The chain uses TRBV14 and TRBJ2-1, with TRBD2 matching 10 bases. What was sequenced was peripheral blood. This receptor was obtained from a woman aged 45-60 years with COVID-19, enrolled during active disease. CDR3 nucleotides: TGTGCCAGCAGCCCAGTAAGCGGGGGGGTGAGATTCTTC. Amino acids: CASSPVSGGVRFF.